Many counts were recorded for the clone carrying this T cell receptor (beta chain). Its antigen is as yet unknown. The sample originates from a study of prognosis after radiotherapy for stage I lung cancer. For the study at large: With stereotactic body radiotherapy, no patient received any concurrent therapy.

Multiplex PCR in two rounds served to amplify TCR beta CDR3 from genomic DNA. TRBV and TRBJ genes each had their own specific primers in first-round PCR. A single record per CDR3 protein comes from TCRdb applying MiXCR to the multiplex PCR reads. The table lists 15,000 or so distinct CDR3 sequences, around 29% of them singletons. General study points: Patients with and without metastases reportedly differed in TRBV and TRBJ gene usage frequencies.

This specimen consisted of PBMCs, obtained before or after stereotactic body radiation therapy (not recorded which). This receptor was taken from a donor over 45 with non-small cell lung cancer.

CDR3 in DNA: TGTGCCAGCAGCCAGGCCGGAGCAGACTTTGACGAGCAGTACTTC. Translated, it gives CASSQAGADFDEQYF. The chain is built from TRBV4-2 and TRBJ2-7; D remains ambiguous. Germline assignment: CDR1 LGHNA and CDR2 YNFKEQ. Trimming removed 3 bases at V and 5 bases at J, with 17 bases between. The CDR3 totals 15 residues.